These 22 T cell receptor beta chains share one sample of origin, sequenced in a study of tumor-infiltrating lymphocytes in oesophageal squamous cell carcinoma. A single record per CDR3 protein comes from TCRdb applying MiXCR to the PCR reads. Seen here are some 20,000 distinct CDR3 sequences, over 45% observed once, and the top ten hold 20% to 30%. Sequenced sample: esophageal tumor tissue. The receptor set was obtained from a male donor with esophageal squamous cell carcinoma.

This clonotype has a single count. No DNA is shown, since the ends of the CDR3 on it are uncertain; the CDR3 is the one TCRdb lists. V usage is TRBV7-5 and J usage is TRBJ1-2; TRBD1 was called by the table and not checked on the DNA. TRBV7-5 is a recognized pseudogene. The CDR3 has 16 amino acids, counting both end residues. The CDR3 loop is CISVPAASSGDYGYTF.

In this sample, this clonotype turned up a few times. The chain recombines TRBV7-8 with TRBJ2-5; TRBD2 aligns across 9 bases. The length of the CDR3 is 16 residues. V gave up 7 bases and J gave up 4 bases; unmatched junction bases: 13. The germline V gene has CDR1 SGHVS and CDR2 FQNEAQ. The CDR3 sequence: CASITVTAGGGETQYF. In DNA form, the CDR3 reads TGTGCCAGCATCACCGTCACGGCGGGAGGGGGAGAGACCCAGTACTTC.

The sample holds many counts of this clonotype. The rearrangement joins TRBV6-1 to TRBJ1-2, with 8 nucleotides matching TRBD1. This CDR3 contains 14 residues. V shed 6 bases, J shed 4 bases, and the junction held 7 bases outside the gene matches. Germline CDR1 MNHNS, CDR2 SASEGT. CDR3 in amino acids: CASRPGTGRYGYTF. The CDR3 coding sequence is TGTGCCAGCAGACCCGGGACAGGCCGCTATGGCTACACCTTC.

This clonotype was observed at least ten times. This chain uses TRBV28 with TRBJ1-2, with TRBD1 identical over 9 bases. The CDR3 runs 14 residues. CDR1 and CDR2 from the germline V gene are MDHEN and SYDVKM. V lost 0 bases to trimming and J lost 4 bases; unmatched junction nucleotides: 0. CDR3 sequence: CASSLWDRGYGYTF. CDR3 DNA: TGTGCCAGCAGTTTATGGGACAGGGGCTATGGCTACACCTTC.

This clonotype was counted only a few times. As DNA, the CDR3 is TGTGCCAGCAGCAACACTCGCGTCTCCTACAATGAGCAGTTCTTC. It codes for CASSNTRVSYNEQFF. V is TRBV7-8 and J is TRBJ2-4; D call uncertain. The DNA end lines up better with TRBJ2-1; the J call may be wrong. Germline CDR1 is SGHVS and CDR2 is FQNEAQ. CDR3 size: 15 residues.

As DNA, the CDR3 is TGTGCCAGCGGTGAGGGCTCCTACAATGAGCAGTACTTC. Its protein is CASGEGSYNEQYF. The chain employs TRBV7-3 and TRBJ2-3, with D possibly matching TRBD2 (5 bases). Near its end, the DNA agrees better with TRBJ2-7, so the J call may be wrong. The CDR3 extends over 13 amino acids. The germline V gene encodes CDR1 SGHTA and CDR2 FQGTGA.

The rearrangement uses TRBV5-6 and TRBJ2-5; 8 nucleotides align to TRBD1. The tail of the sequence fits TRBJ2-1 better, so the J call may be wrong. This CDR3 region has 13 residues. Germline assignment: CDR1 SGHDT and CDR2 YYEEEE. As DNA, the CDR3 is TGTGCCAGCAGCCTGGACAGGGTCAGTGAGCAGTTCTTC. Protein sequence: CASSLDRVSEQFF.

J is TRBJ1-5 and V is TRBV7-4; no definite D call. From germline, CDR1 is SGHVT and CDR2 SQSDAQ. This CDR3 comprises 13 residues. V shed 5 bases and J shed 6 bases, with 11 bases lying between them. The CDR3 sequence: CASSPNEGQPQHF. DNA for the CDR3: TGTGCCAGCAGCCCAAATGAAGGTCAGCCCCAGCATTTT.

The gene calls are TRBV27 and TRBJ2-4; D not certain. This CDR3 spans 13 amino acids. V lost 3 bases to trimming and J lost 13 bases, with 16 bases between them. In germline, CDR1 is MNHEY, CDR2 SMNVEV (reference sequence). The CDR3 coding sequence is TGTGCCAGCAGTTTGCCTGGCTACAATGAGCAGTACTTC. The encoded protein is CASSLPGYNEQYF.

This clonotype appeared a few times. J is TRBJ1-1 and V is TRBV7-2; D gene unclear. Trimming shortened V by 2 bases and J by 5 bases, and 12 bases separated the two germline ends. The CDR3 consists of 14 residues. The germline gives CDR1 SGHTA, CDR2 FQGNSA. The chain's CDR3 is CASSLSGRETEAFF. The CDR3 nucleotides are TGTGCCAGCAGCTTATCCGGGCGGGAGACTGAAGCTTTCTTT.

The chain recombines TRBV6-6 with TRBJ2-7; 8 bases are a match to TRBD2. This CDR3 has 14 amino acids. The V gene's germline CDR1 is MNHNY and CDR2 SVGAGI (reference sequence). Trimming took 6 bases from V and 4 from J; bases not matched to a gene: 8. The CDR3 DNA reads TGTGCCAGCAGAGATAGCGGGACGTCGTACGAGCAGTACTTC. This sequence encodes CASRDSGTSYEQYF.

Ten or more counts support this clonotype. This chain joins TRBV12-3 or TRBV12-4 and TRBJ2-2; 7 bases match TRBD2. J was trimmed by 5 bases and V by 3 bases; bases with no gene match: 6. This CDR3 region has 15 residues. The CDR3 here is CASSLSQGGTGELFF. The DNA of the CDR3 is TGTGCCAGCAGTTTGTCGCAGGGAGGGACCGGGGAGCTGTTTTTT.

The rearrangement joins TRBV7-3 to TRBJ2-2; D may match TRBD1 or TRBD2 (5 bases each). V gave up 5 bases and J gave up 3 bases, with 10 bases separating them. Germline values: CDR1 SGHTA, CDR2 FQGTGA. This CDR3 region has 14 residues. CDR3 sequence: CASSEGFHTGELFF. For the CDR3, the DNA is TGTGCCAGCAGCGAGGGGTTCCACACCGGGGAGCTGTTTTTT.

This clonotype was recorded once. It is unclear where the CDR3 begins or ends on the DNA, so no DNA is shown, and the CDR3 is as TCRdb lists it. The chain has TRBV23-1 and TRBJ2-6; the table's D call, TRBD1, was not checked against the DNA. TRBV23-1 is marked as an open reading frame, function uncertain. The CDR3 contains 17 residues when both ends are counted. CDR3 residues: CASRRGRLQKLWLHLRF.

V gene TRBV11-2 combines with J gene TRBJ2-1; 8 bases align to TRBD2. CDR3 length equals 16 residues. Germline V lookup: CDR1 SGHAT, CDR2 FQNNGV. V trimming: 2 bases; J trimming: 8 bases; junction bases outside the gene matches: 11. In DNA form, the CDR3 reads TGTGCCAGCAGCTTAACGGGAGGGCCCCCGAGGGATGAGCAGTTCTTC. This sequence encodes CASSLTGGPPRDEQFF.

This clonotype appeared many times. The chain's CDR3 is CASRISSGRLYTQYF. In DNA form, the CDR3 reads TGTGCCAGCAGGATCTCTAGCGGGAGGCTATATACGCAGTATTTT. The chain recombines TRBV11-1 with TRBJ2-3; 11 bases match TRBD2. Germline loops: CDR1 SGHAT, CDR2 FQDESV (reference sequence). V gave up 6 bases and J gave up 7 bases; unmatched junction bases: 9. This CDR3 spans 15 amino acids. The variable domain in full, completed from reference TRBV11-1 and TRBJ2-3, reads EAEVAQSPRYKITEKSQAVAFWCDPISGHATLYWYRQILGQGPELLVQFQDESVVDDSQLPKDRFSAERLKGVDSTLKIQPAELGDSAMYLCASRISSGRLYTQYFGPGTRLTVL.

The chain links TRBV20-1 to TRBJ1-2; unclear D gene. The CDR3 extends over 14 amino acids. The germline V gene encodes CDR1 DFQATT and CDR2 SNEGSKA (reference sequence). V shed 0 bases and J shed 9 bases, with 17 bases lying between them. The CDR3 DNA is TGCAGTGCTAGAGATCTAGGCATGAGCTCTAGCTACACCTTC. The encoded protein is CSARDLGMSSSYTF.

This clonotype turned up a few times. The chain combines TRBV12-3 or TRBV12-4 with TRBJ2-5; D tentatively reads TRBD1 or TRBD2 (5 bases each). The J call may be mistaken, given a closer DNA end match to TRBJ2-1. The CDR3 is made up of 13 amino acids. The CDR3 reads CASTPGPRHEQFF. The DNA of the CDR3 is TGTGCCAGCACCCCGGGGCCCAGGCATGAGCAGTTCTTC.

In its sample, this clonotype was seen a few times. Here the CDR3 omits its conserved ending phenylalanine or tryptophan, so a read error is the likely source. No DNA is shown, since the ends of the CDR3 on it are uncertain; the CDR3 is the one TCRdb lists. The chain employs TRBV28 and TRBJ2-6; the table's D call, TRBD1, has no DNA check behind it. The CDR3 numbers 16 amino acids, ends counted. Germline lookup yields CDR1 MDHEN and CDR2 SYDVKM. The CDR3 region is CATYGGTVAWEQYFGA.

This clonotype was counted between two and nine times. The chain combines TRBV11-2 with TRBJ2-1, with TRBD2 identical over 10 bases. Looked up from germline, CDR1 is SGHAT and CDR2 is FQNNGV. The CDR3 extends over 16 amino acids. Unmatched junction bases numbered 11, after V lost 5 bases and J lost 7 bases. DNA for the CDR3: TGTGCCAGCAGCCTACAGAGCGGGAGGGGCGTTAATGAGCAGTTCTTC. Amino acid sequence: CASSLQSGRGVNEQFF.

This rearrangement joins TRBV12-3 or TRBV12-4 to TRBJ1-1; 9 bases match TRBD1. CDR3 size: 18 residues. Trimming cost V 6 bases and J 4 bases; bases outside gene matches: 18. CDR3 in amino acids: CASSLYRGRVTGATEAFF. The CDR3 DNA sequence: TGTGCCAGCAGCCTATACAGGGGGCGGGTTACAGGGGCCACTGAAGCTTTCTTT.

A remark on this clonotype: A read error may produce the germline difference seen at one junction end. The chain couples TRBV7-3 to TRBJ1-6; D remains ambiguous. CDR3 length: 15 residues. Germline loops: CDR1 SGHTA, CDR2 FQGTGA. The CDR3 DNA sequence: TGTGCCACCGGACCTTTGAGCTCCTATAATTCACCCCTCCACTTC. Translating it yields CATGPLSSYNSPLHF.